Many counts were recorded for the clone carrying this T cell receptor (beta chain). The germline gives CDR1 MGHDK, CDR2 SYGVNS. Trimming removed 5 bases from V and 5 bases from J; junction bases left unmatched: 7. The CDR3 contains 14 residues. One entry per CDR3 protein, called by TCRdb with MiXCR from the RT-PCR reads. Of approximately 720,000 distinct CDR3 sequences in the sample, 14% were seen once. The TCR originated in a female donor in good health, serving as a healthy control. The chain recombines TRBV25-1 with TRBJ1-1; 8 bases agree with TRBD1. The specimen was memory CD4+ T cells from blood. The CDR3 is CASSPLDRGTEAFF. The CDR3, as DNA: TGTGCCAGCAGTCCCCTCGACAGGGGTACTGAAGCTTTCTTT.